This TCR beta chain was identified during a study of post-analysis software for immune sequencing data (dated by TCRdb to the mid-2010s). With regard to the full study: Relapsing-remitting, secondary progressive and progressive-relapsing multiple sclerosis were recorded as disease courses, and subtype annotation was lacking for some patients. The multiple sclerosis patient repertoires were compared with 11 previously published healthy control repertoires from donors aged 6 to 25 years. A subset of samples was prepared in parallel using single-end sample barcoding, then pooled and co-amplified after Illumina adapter ligation.

A remark on this clonotype: Its antigen remains undetermined. Per-base qualities were not stored, and no clone one base away is much larger.

To demonstrate the VDJtools post-analysis software, the study profiled TCR beta repertoires from the peripheral blood of about a dozen young patients with multiple sclerosis. The multiple sclerosis patients were children and adolescents between roughly 6 and 16 years of age. The CDR3 spans 14 residues, from the cysteine through the phenylalanine. Left in the record is the CDR3 DNA by itself, 42 bases read in frame from the first base. Relative to germline, V is missing 2 bases and J is missing 2 bases, with 2 bases of the junction outside any gene match. The germline V gene sets CDR1 to MNHEY and CDR2 to SVGAGI. The library was prepared using PCR. The instrument was an Illumina HiSeq 2500. To reduce PCR and sequencing biases, unique molecular identifiers were incorporated into the TCR beta cDNA libraries. Every 1 to 10 million input T cells yielded about 500,000 cDNA molecules, meaning each molecule approximated one T cell. The patient libraries were prepared and sequenced using the same protocol as the earlier healthy control dataset. Samples belonging to the same batch were prepared together, multiplexed and sequenced on a shared HiSeq lane. Per the source publication's procedure: MIGEC was used to process the raw barcoded reads, and molecular identifier groups with only a single read were discarded before consensus assembly and CDR3 extraction. Clonotype tables were post-analysed with VDJtools, and diversity was normalized by down-sampling all datasets to the smallest sample size. In repertoire overlap clustering, CDR3 amino acid sequences, but not nucleotide sequences, were matched to correct batch-related cross-sample contamination. The public reads were run again by TCRdb, first through fastp at Q25 and then through MiXCR, and only productive beta chains were kept. A single entry per CDR3 protein holds the most common genes and DNA from its merged rows. Clone size and V and J calls follow TCRdb, not the original study. The sample profile shows 550,000 to 700,000 distinct CDR3 sequences; around 44% of them were found once. The top ten constitute about 1.5% of the sample.

Results and caveats for the whole study, not just this receptor: The control group was slightly older than the multiple sclerosis patient group. Significantly lower normalized Chao1 diversity was found in multiple sclerosis patients than in controls, suggesting substantial peripheral T-cell clonal expansion. Direct clustering with F measure showed strong co-clustering of samples prepared in the same batch, prompting a batch-effect correction. Patients showed significantly higher frequencies than controls for a handful of TRBV segments, among them TRBV5-6, TRBV5-1 and TRBV20-1.

The rearranged chain carries TRBV6-5 and TRBJ2-5; 7 of the junction bases match TRBD2. Sequencing was performed on blood. This TCR derives from a girl aged 10-17 years with multiple sclerosis. The DNA reads TGTGCCAGCAGTTACGGGACTACTCAAGAGACCCAGTACTTC. This is translated as CASSYGTTQETQYF.